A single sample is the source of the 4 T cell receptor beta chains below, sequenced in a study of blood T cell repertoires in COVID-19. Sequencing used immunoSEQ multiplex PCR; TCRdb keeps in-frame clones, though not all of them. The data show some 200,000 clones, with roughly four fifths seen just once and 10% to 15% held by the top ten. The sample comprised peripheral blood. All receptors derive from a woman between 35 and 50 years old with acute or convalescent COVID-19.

Here the CDR3 reads CASSGLGRVSAGQPQHF. CDR3 bases: TGTGCCAGCAGTGGACTAGGGAGGGTGAGCGCGGGTCAGCCCCAGCATTTT. The V and J genes are TRBV6-1 and TRBJ1-5; D is unresolved. CDR3 size: 17 residues. The germline V and J ends were trimmed by 4 bases and 6 bases, with 22 bases remaining between them. Germline CDR1 is MNHNS and CDR2 is SASEGT.

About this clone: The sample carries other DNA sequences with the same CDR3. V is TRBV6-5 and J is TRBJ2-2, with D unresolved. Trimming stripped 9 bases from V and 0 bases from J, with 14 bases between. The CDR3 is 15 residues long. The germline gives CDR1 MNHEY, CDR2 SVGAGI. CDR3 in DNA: TGTGCCAGTAAGATGTTACAGCCGAACACCGGGGAGCTGTTTTTT. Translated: CASKMLQPNTGELFF.

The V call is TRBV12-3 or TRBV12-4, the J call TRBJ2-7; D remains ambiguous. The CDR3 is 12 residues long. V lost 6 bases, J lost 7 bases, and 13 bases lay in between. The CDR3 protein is CASSPFPLEQYF. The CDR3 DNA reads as TGTGCCAGCAGCCCCTTTCCCCTTGAGCAGTACTTC.

For the CDR3, the DNA is TGTGCCAGCAGTTTAGGACAGTCGAACACTGAAGCTTTCTTT. Protein product: CASSLGQSNTEAFF. This chain links TRBV6-5 with TRBJ1-1; maybe TRBD1 (6 bases). CDR1 and CDR2 from the germline V gene are MNHEY and SVGAGI. Trimming took off 4 bases at V and 1 base at J, with 10 bases between the two ends. The CDR3 extends over 14 amino acids.